Below, 18 T cell receptor beta chains from the same sample are listed, as sequenced in a study of shared clonotypes between healthy human individuals (dated by TCRdb to about 2020). Receptor amplification or capture employed the immunoSEQ multiplex PCR assay. TCRdb provides this immuneACCESS table in a form limited to in-frame rearrangements. Some clones are lacking; in checked studies, under half of them reflect an unresolved V gene, and why the rest are absent is not known. This sample lists roughly 400,000 clones; approximately 97% were detected once. Around 0.32% of the sample rests with the top ten. Specimen: memory CD8+ T cells sorted from blood. In light of the paper, this sample's cell subset or site label describes: CD45RO+ cells pooled with CCR7-negative TemRA cells. The receptor source for this set is a man aged 25-40 years in good health.

The rearrangement uses TRBV7-9 and TRBJ1-2; 7 positions match TRBD1. Germline CDR1 reads SEHNR; CDR2 reads FQNEAQ (reference sequence). CDR3 size: 13 residues. J was trimmed by 2 bases and V by 4 bases; bases with no gene match: 1. The CDR3 spells CASSSGQNYGYTF. The CDR3 DNA reads as TGTGCCAGCAGCTCGGGACAGAACTATGGCTACACCTTC. The entire variable domain, with the rest obtained from reference TRBV7-9 and TRBJ1-2, is as follows: DTGVSQNPRHKITKRGQNVTFRCDPISEHNRLYWYRQTLGQGPEFLTYFQNEAQLEKSRLLSDRFSAERPKGSFSTLEIQRTEQGDSAMYLCASSSGQNYGYTFGSGTRLTVV.

The genes are TRBV19 and TRBJ2-3; a weak D match, TRBD1 (6 bases). The CDR3 runs to 14 residues. CDR1 is LNHDA and CDR2 is SQIVND in the germline V gene (reference sequence). The germline V and J ends were trimmed by 5 bases and 0 bases, with 9 bases remaining between them. CDR3 sequence: CASSATGSTDTQYF. The DNA for the CDR3 is TGTGCCAGTAGTGCAACAGGGAGCACAGATACGCAGTATTTT.

This clone has just one count. The gene calls are TRBV4-1 and TRBJ1-1; weak D call: TRBD1 (5 bases). Germline-derived CDR1 and CDR2 are MGHRA and YSYEKL. The CDR3 is made up of 14 amino acids. V lost 4 bases to trimming and J lost 4 bases, with 13 bases between them. Here the CDR3 reads CASSPASGGTEAFF. The DNA of the CDR3 is TGCGCCAGCAGCCCAGCTAGCGGGGGCACTGAAGCTTTCTTT.

J is TRBJ2-7 and V is TRBV19; 10 positions match TRBD1. Unmatched junction bases numbered 7, after V lost 4 bases and J lost 1 base. CDR1 LNHDA and CDR2 SQIVND come from the germline V gene (reference sequence). CDR3 size: 16 residues. CDR3 protein: CASSTLDRGLSYEQYF. DNA for the CDR3: TGTGCCAGTAGTACCCTCGACAGGGGGCTTTCCTACGAGCAGTACTTC.

This clone was detected once. This sequence joins TRBV4-1 and TRBJ1-1; the D is unclear. This CDR3 is built from 18 residues. V lost 1 base and J lost 2, with 20 bases in between. The germline CDR1 and CDR2 sequences are MGHRA and YSYEKL. This CDR3 reads CASSQVVPREIINTEAFF. DNA for the CDR3: TGCGCCAGCAGCCAAGTAGTCCCCCGGGAAATCATCAACACTGAAGCTTTCTTT.

The rearrangement joins TRBV2 to TRBJ2-5; 9 nucleotides match TRBD2. This CDR3 is 13 amino acids long. The V segment lost 7 bases and the J segment 4 bases; nucleotides outside the gene matches: 4. Germline CDR1 SNHLY, CDR2 FYNNEI. The CDR3 nucleotides read TGTGCCAGCAAAATTAGCGGGGGAGAGACCCAGTACTTC. Its translation: CASKISGGETQYF.

Worth noting for this clone: Other nucleotide sequences in the sample specify the same CDR3. The chain recombines TRBV5-1 with TRBJ2-7; D perhaps matches TRBD1 (5 bases). V shed 0 bases and J shed 5 bases, with 9 bases lying between them. CDR1 and CDR2 from the germline V gene are SGHRS and YFSETQ. This CDR3 is built from 13 residues. CDR3 nucleotide sequence: TGCGCCAGCAGCTTGGTCGCAGGGAACGAGCAGTACTTC. This gives the protein CASSLVAGNEQYF.

The V call is TRBV6-1, the J call TRBJ2-7; D gene ambiguous. The V gene's germline CDR1 is MNHNS and CDR2 SASEGT. The V and J ends lost 2 bases and 2 bases respectively, with 13 bases between them. The CDR3 has 15 residues. The CDR3 DNA reads as TGTGCCAGCAGTGAATTATTTGGACCGCCCTACGAGCAGTACTTC. Its translation is CASSELFGPPYEQYF.

CDR3 sequence (DNA): TGTGCCAGCAGCCAGGGACGGCTATATTACGAGCAGTACTTC. Residues: CASSQGRLYYEQYF. The V and J genes are TRBV13 and TRBJ2-7; the D gene could be TRBD1 or TRBD2 (5 bases each). The CDR3 spans 14 residues. The V end lost 5 bases, the J end lost 4 bases, and 15 bases lay between the germline ends. The V gene's germline CDR1 is PRHDT and CDR2 FYEKMQ (reference sequence).

This rearrangement joins TRBV6-5 to TRBJ2-6; D could derive from TRBD1 or TRBD2 (6 bases each). This CDR3 region has 15 residues. V was cut by 11 bases and J by 4 bases, with 18 bases left in between. Looked up from germline, CDR1 is MNHEY and CDR2 is SVGAGI. The CDR3 DNA follows: TGTGCCCACGCCCGCCCGGGGGCCGGGGCCAACGTCCTGACTTTC. Translated: CAHARPGAGANVLTF.

The genes are TRBV28 and TRBJ2-3; the match to TRBD2 covers 9 bases. There are 18 residues in the CDR3. Losses at the gene ends were 3 bases for V and 0 bases for J; bases not matched to a gene: 10. Germline loops: CDR1 MDHEN, CDR2 SYDVKM. The CDR3 DNA reads TGTGCCAGCAGTTTTTACGGAGCGGGAGGAGGAAGCACAGATACGCAGTATTTT. Protein product: CASSFYGAGGGSTDTQYF.

The V gene is TRBV30, the J gene TRBJ1-5; D perhaps matches TRBD1 (6 bases). V lost 0 bases, J lost 4 bases, and 10 bases lay in between. Germline assignment: CDR1 GTSNPN and CDR2 SVGIG (reference sequence). CDR3 size: 14 residues. CDR3 bases: TGTGCCTGGAGTGTATTAGGGGGAAATCAGCCCCAGCATTTT. It is translated as CAWSVLGGNQPQHF.

CDR3 sequence: CASSLAWAFF. CDR3 DNA: TGTGCCAGCAGCTTAGCCTGGGCTTTCTTT. The chain links TRBV11-3 to TRBJ1-1, with D hard to call. Trimming took off 1 base at V and 11 bases at J, with 5 bases between the two ends. Germline CDR1 SGHNT, CDR2 YENEEA. CDR3 length: 10 residues.

J is TRBJ2-4 and V is TRBV5-4; 8 bases match TRBD2. Trimming removed 0 bases from V and 2 bases from J; junction bases left unmatched: 1. Germline V gives CDR1 SGHNT, CDR2 YYREEE (reference sequence). There are 15 residues in the CDR3. CDR3 amino acids: CASSLAGGPKNIQYF. The CDR3 bases are TGTGCCAGCAGCTTGGCGGGAGGGCCCAAAAACATTCAGTACTTC.

V is TRBV11-2 and J is TRBJ2-7, with a weak D call TRBD2 (5 bases). Germline CDR1 is SGHAT and CDR2 is FQNNGV. V dropped 2 bases and J dropped 3 bases, with 11 bases sitting between them. This CDR3 is built from 14 residues. The CDR3 loop is CASSLWVAHYEQYF. The CDR3 DNA follows: TGTGCCAGCAGCTTATGGGTAGCGCACTACGAGCAGTACTTC.

CDR3 DNA sequence: TGTGCCAGTAAGCGTGACAGGGTAAACACCGGGGAGCTGTTTTTT. This sequence encodes CASKRDRVNTGELFF. This chain uses TRBV19 with TRBJ2-2, with TRBD1 identical over 7 bases. The germline V gene encodes CDR1 LNHDA and CDR2 SQIVND (reference sequence). The V and J ends lost 7 bases and 2 bases, in that order; junction bases with no gene match: 7. The CDR3 is made up of 15 amino acids.

The rearrangement links TRBV6-5 to TRBJ1-3, with D tentatively TRBD1 (6 bases). Germline CDR1 is MNHEY and CDR2 is SVGAGI. Trimming removed 6 bases from V and 4 bases from J, with 16 bases in between. The CDR3 has 15 amino acids. CDR3 in DNA: TGTGCCAGCAGGGGGGGGGCTGCTGGAGGAAACACCATATATTTT. This sequence encodes CASRGGAAGGNTIYF.

V and J are TRBV7-9 and TRBJ2-1; 7 positions match TRBD1. Trimming removed 1 base from V and 6 bases from J; junction bases left unmatched: 9. CDR1 and CDR2 from the germline V gene are SEHNR and FQNEAQ (reference sequence). This CDR3 has 16 residues. The CDR3 is CASSLVTGRGSNEQFF. In nucleotides, the CDR3 is TGTGCCAGCAGCTTAGTAACCGGCAGGGGGTCCAATGAGCAGTTCTTC.